These 8 T cell receptor beta chains came from one sample sequenced in a study of blood T cell repertoires in COVID-19 (dated by TCRdb to about 2020). Preparation of the library involved the immunoSEQ multiplex PCR assay. In TCRdb, the immuneACCESS table is reduced to in-frame sequences with V and J assigned. These tables do not hold every clone; where another copy was compared, an unresolved V gene accounts for under half, and the others remain unexplained. The sample table lists around 300,000 clones, approximately 89% of them with a count of one. The top ten constitute roughly a tenth of the sample. Sequencing used PBMCs or T cells enriched from blood (not recorded which). The receptor set was obtained from a woman aged 25 to 39 who had recovered from COVID-19.

Only one count was recorded for this clone. V and J are TRBV11-3 and TRBJ2-1, with D possibly TRBD1 on 5 matching bases. The CDR3 is 16 amino acids. Germline CDR1 and CDR2: SGHNT and YENEEA. Trimming removed 5 bases at V and 0 bases at J, with 14 bases between. Written as DNA, the CDR3 is TGTGCCAGCAGCCCCACCTGGGGCCGCTCCTACAATGAGCAGTTCTTC. Translation: CASSPTWGRSYNEQFF.

This chain uses TRBV15 with TRBJ1-5, with 7 bases aligning to TRBD1. Unmatched junction bases numbered 7, after V lost 4 bases and J lost 7 bases. Germline V gene sequence: CDR1 LNHNV, CDR2 YYDKDF (reference sequence). The CDR3 extends over 14 amino acids. CDR3 sequence: CATSIGQVGQPQHF. The CDR3 coding sequence is TGTGCCACCAGCATAGGACAGGTCGGACAGCCCCAGCATTTT.

CDR3 bases: TGTGCCAGTAGTAAGGGACAGAGCTACAATGAGCAGTTCTTC. As protein: CASSKGQSYNEQFF. V and J are TRBV19 and TRBJ2-1, with 7 bases matching TRBD1. V shed 4 bases, J shed 3 bases, and the junction held 3 bases outside the gene matches. This CDR3 spans 14 amino acids. Germline V gene lookup returns CDR1 LNHDA and CDR2 SQIVND (reference sequence).

The chain is built from TRBV15 and TRBJ1-6; 7 bases are a match to TRBD1. J gave up 7 bases and V 3 bases, and 15 bases lay outside the gene matches. The CDR3 sequence is 18 residues long. Germline lookup yields CDR1 LNHNV and CDR2 YYDKDF (reference sequence). In DNA form, the CDR3 reads TGTGCCACCAGCAGCAACCCCGGGACAGTAAACAAAAATTCACCCCTCCACTTT. Translated, it gives CATSSNPGTVNKNSPLHF.

As to this clone: A read error may produce the germline difference seen at one junction end. The gene calls are TRBV19 and TRBJ2-1; TRBD1 matches 12 bases. CDR1 and CDR2 from the germline V gene are LNHDA and SQIVND (reference sequence). The CDR3 totals 19 residues. The CDR3 DNA follows: TGTGCCAGTAGTCCACGAAACCGGGACAGGGGGCCCAATTACAGTGAGCAGTTCTTC. Its protein is CASSPRNRDRGPNYSEQFF. Combining the CDR3 with reference TRBV19 and TRBJ2-1 gives the whole variable domain DGGITQSPKYLFRKEGQNVTLSCEQNLNHDAMYWYRQDPGQGLRLIYYSQIVNDFQKGDIAEGYSVSREKKESFPLTVTSAQKNPTAFYLCASSPRNRDRGPNYSEQFFGPGTRLTVL.

The rearrangement uses TRBV4-1 and TRBJ1-5; D is undetermined. Germline loops: CDR1 MGHRA, CDR2 YSYEKL. The CDR3 contains 15 residues. V was shortened by 1 base and J by 3 bases, with 10 bases between the two germline ends. The CDR3 spells CASSQVSPPNQPQHF. CDR3 sequence (DNA): TGCGCCAGCAGCCAAGTTTCCCCTCCCAATCAGCCCCAGCATTTT.

The chain joins TRBV5-4 to TRBJ1-2; no firm D call. Germline V gene data show CDR1 as SGHNT and CDR2 as YYREEE (reference sequence). Between the trimmed V and J ends, which lost 0 bases and 2 bases, there was a span of 5 bases. The CDR3 runs 13 residues. The CDR3 coding sequence is TGTGCCAGCAGCTTGGGGCAGAACTATGGCTACACCTTC. Translation gives CASSLGQNYGYTF.

A single count supports this clone. The chain uses TRBV9 and TRBJ2-3, with TRBD2 identical over 7 bases. Trimming removed 3 bases from V and 8 bases from J; junction bases left unmatched: 18. CDR3 length: 17 amino acids. Germline V gene sequence: CDR1 SGDLS, CDR2 YYNGEE. The CDR3 is CASSAPRGIFFTGTQYF. The CDR3 nucleotides are TGTGCCAGCAGCGCCCCGCGGGGGATTTTCTTTACGGGTACGCAGTATTTT.